A selection of T cell receptor beta chains follows, all from one sample in a study of OX40 agonist ivuxolimab in advanced cancers. Some clones are missing from TCRdb's copy, which holds only in-frame ones; the method was immunoSEQ multiplex PCR. The top ten hold under 15% of the sample, which has over 25,000 clones, roughly 68% seen once. The source material was CD4+ or CD8+ T cells sorted from blood, sampled in a trial of the OX40 agonist ivuxolimab. The receptors stem from an adult with an advanced solid tumor such as melanoma, head and neck, liver or kidney cancer. CDR3s include the opening cysteine and the closing phenylalanine or tryptophan. The D gene is left open where the match is weak. For some rows the clone size is stated as once, few or many, or as a class when expanded; others skip it.

>NA|few|TRBJ1-2|TRBV28
TGTGCCAGCAGTGGGGACCGCTCCTATGGCTACACCTTC
CASSGDRSYGYTF
>TRBD2|NA|TRBJ2-5|TRBV6-1
TGTGCCAGCAGTGGGAGGGCGAGACTAGCGGGTTTAGAGACCCAGTACTTC
CASSGRARLAGLETQYF
>NA|once|TRBJ1-5|TRBV10-3
TGTGCCATCAAGGGCAATAGCAATCAGCCCCAGCATTTT
CAIKGNSNQPQHF
>TRBD1|NA|TRBJ1-2|TRBV14
TGTGCCAGCAGCCAAGCAAGGACAGGGGGCATTGATTACGGCTACACCTTC
CASSQARTGGIDYGYTF
>TRBD1|NA|TRBJ1-1|TRBV12-5
TGTGCTAGTGGTTTCGGGACAGGGGGCGTCTTAAAAGTGAACACTGAAGCTTTCTTT
CASGFGTGGVLKVNTEAFF
>TRBD1|NA|TRBJ2-3|TRBV19
TGTGCCAGCCGGGACAGCGGACGGCATACGCAGTATTTT
CASRDSGRHTQYF
>NA|NA|TRBJ2-7|TRBV5-8
TGTGCCAGCAGCGTGGTGGGGGGCGAAGGATACGAGCAGTACTTC
CASSVVGGEGYEQYF
>NA|NA|TRBJ2-2|TRBV18
TGTGCCAGCTCACCCGGGACCCCCGGCACCGGGGAGCTGTTTTTT
CASSPGTPGTGELFF
>NA|NA|TRBJ2-1|TRBV11-3
TGTGCCAGCAGCGCCCTTCGAGGGATCCACAATGAGCAGTTCTTC
CASSALRGIHNEQFF
>NA|NA|TRBJ2-3|TRBV7-9
TGTGCCAGCAGCTTAGGCGGGGATCTCACAGATACGCAGTATTTT
CASSLGGDLTDTQYF
>NA|NA|TRBJ1-3|TRBV7-8
TGTGCCAGCAGCCCTAGGTCGGGGAGCTCCATCTCTGGAAACACCATATATTTT
CASSPRSGSSISGNTIYF
>TRBD1|NA|TRBJ2-1|TRBV18
TGTGCCAGCTCACCAAGGCCGGCCACAGGGGGCCCCAATGAGCAGTTCTTC
CASSPRPATGGPNEQFF
>NA|NA|TRBJ1-2|TRBV25-1
TGTGCCAGCAGTGTTGAGGGTAGGGGTGGCTACACCTTC
CASSVEGRGGYTF
>NA|NA|TRBJ1-2|TRBV4-2
TGTGCCAGCAGCCAGGGGAGCGGCTACACCTTC
CASSQGSGYTF
>TRBD2|NA|TRBJ2-3|TRBV7-2
TGTGCCAGCAGCTCCGGGACTAGCGGCACAGATACGCAGTATTTT
CASSSGTSGTDTQYF
>NA|NA|TRBJ2-5|TRBV7-3
TGTGCCAGCAGTAGGGTCATGGGGGAGACCCAGTACTTC
CASSRVMGETQYF
>NA|NA|TRBJ1-5|TRBV6-6
TGTGCCAGCAGTTACGATAGCAATCAGCCCCAGCATTTT
CASSYDSNQPQHF
>NA|NA|TRBJ2-5|TRBV6-6
TGTGCCAGCAGGCCGGGGGGCCCACCGGGGGAGACCCAGTACTTC
CASRPGGPPGETQYF
>NA|once|TRBJ2-1|TRBV11-3
TGTGCCAGCAGCTTAGATAGCCAGGACAAGGAGCAGTTCTTC
CASSLDSQDKEQFF
>NA|few|TRBJ1-4|TRBV27
TGTGCCAGCGTGGGGTTTGCAACTAATGAAAAACTGTTTTTT
CASVGFATNEKLFF
>TRBD1|NA|TRBJ1-2|TRBV19
TGTGCCAGTAGGACGACCGGGACAGGGTCTGGCTACACCTTC
CASRTTGTGSGYTF